This T cell receptor (beta chain) stems from a study of control samples from healthy donors and cancer patients. Some clones are missing from TCRdb's copy, which holds only in-frame ones; the method was immunoSEQ multiplex PCR. The sample consists of around 180,000 clones, roughly 92% of them appearing once. Germline V lookup: CDR1 MDHEN, CDR2 SYDVKM. The ends were cut back, 2 bases at V and 0 bases at J, with 8 bases in the middle. The CDR3 spans 15 residues. The receptor's source is a woman in her late teens or twenties in good health. The chain links TRBV28 to TRBJ1-3; TRBD1 is a possible D gene (5 bases). The sample comprised blood. CDR3 sequence reads: CASSLGTGSGNTIYF. CDR3 coding DNA: TGTGCCAGCAGTTTAGGAACAGGCTCTGGAAACACCATATATTTT.